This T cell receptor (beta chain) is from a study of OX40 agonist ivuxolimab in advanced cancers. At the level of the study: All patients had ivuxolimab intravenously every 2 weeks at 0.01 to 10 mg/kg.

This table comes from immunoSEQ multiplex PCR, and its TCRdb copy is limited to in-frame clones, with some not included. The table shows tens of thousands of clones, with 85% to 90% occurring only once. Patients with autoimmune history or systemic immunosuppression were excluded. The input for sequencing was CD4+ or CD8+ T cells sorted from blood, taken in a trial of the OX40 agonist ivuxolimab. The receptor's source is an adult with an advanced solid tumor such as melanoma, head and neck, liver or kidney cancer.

CDR3 sequence reads: CASSPIAATPGQTNYGYTF. The CDR3 coding sequence is TGTGCCAGCTCACCAATCGCCGCGACACCGGGACAAACTAACTATGGCTACACCTTC. The chain carries TRBV18 and TRBJ1-2; maybe TRBD1 (6 bases). Between the trimmed V and J ends, which lost 2 bases and 0 bases, there was a span of 22 bases. Per germline, CDR1 KGHSH and CDR2 LQKENI. The CDR3 has 19 amino acids.